One and the same sample provided the 20 T cell receptor beta chains below, sequenced in a study of post-analysis software for immune sequencing data. The study, taken as a whole, reports: Patients showed TRBV5-6, TRBV5-1 and TRBV20-1 among five TRBV segments more frequent than in controls.

TCR beta cDNA libraries included unique molecular identifiers. TCRdb re-called the PCR reads with MiXCR, one entry per CDR3 protein. This sample yields hundreds of thousands of distinct CDR3 sequences, of which 25% to 30% are seen a single time; roughly 0.54% belongs to the top ten. Their cognate antigens are unknown. The sequenced material came from blood. The receptors were sampled from a girl aged 10 to 17 with multiple sclerosis.

The rearrangement links TRBV5-1 to TRBJ2-1; D unresolved. Trimming removed 4 bases at V and 4 bases at J, with 15 bases between. CDR3 length equals 15 residues. Germline V gene sequence: CDR1 SGHRS, CDR2 YFSETQ. CDR3 bases: TGCGCCAGCAGCACAAACGTTGGGGATTACAATGAGCAGTTCTTC. This gives the protein CASSTNVGDYNEQFF.

This clonotype occurred a few times. J is TRBJ2-5 and V is TRBV20-1; 9 bases map to TRBD2. Germline CDR1 and CDR2: DFQATT and SNEGSKA (reference sequence). The CDR3 has 14 amino acids. With V trimmed by 0 bases and J by 6 bases, 5 bases remained unmatched. Here the CDR3 DNA reads TGCAGTGCTAGAGATTTAGCGGGGGTAAAGACCCAGTACTTC. Its protein is CSARDLAGVKTQYF.

This clonotype was found once. At one boundary the junction diverges from the germline segment, which might be a read error. The CDR3, as DNA: TGCGCCAGCAGCTTAGTCCAGGCCCAAGGGACCCAGTACTTC. It translates to CASSLVQAQGTQYF. This chain connects TRBV5-1 to TRBJ2-5; no reliable D call. The CDR3 length is 14 residues. Germline V gene sequence: CDR1 SGHRS, CDR2 YFSETQ.

This clonotype showed up just a few times. This sequence joins TRBV5-6 and TRBJ1-6; TRBD1 is a possible D gene (5 bases). Trimming stripped 0 bases from V and 13 bases from J, with 17 bases between. This CDR3 spans 15 amino acids. Germline loops: CDR1 SGHDT, CDR2 YYEEEE. Here the CDR3 DNA reads TGTGCCAGCAGCTTGGGCGGACAAGTAACGTCGCCCCTCCACTTT. As protein: CASSLGGQVTSPLHF.

This clonotype came up many times. The V call is TRBV5-1, the J call TRBJ2-7; D is perhaps TRBD1 or TRBD2 (5 bases each). Germline V gene sequence: CDR1 SGHRS, CDR2 YFSETQ. The CDR3 has 13 amino acids. Trimming left V 3 bases short and J 3 bases short, with 10 bases between. CDR3: CASSSGTYYEQYF. CDR3 sequence (DNA): TGCGCCAGCAGCTCTGGGACCTACTACGAGCAGTACTTC.

In this sample, this clonotype turned up many times. The V gene is TRBV9, the J gene TRBJ2-7; D might be TRBD2 (6 bases). Looked up from germline, CDR1 is SGDLS and CDR2 is YYNGEE. This CDR3 spans 14 amino acids. V lost 0 bases to trimming and J lost 3 bases, with 10 bases between them. Written as DNA, the CDR3 is TGTGCCAGCAGCGTAGGCCAGGGACTCTACGAGCAGTACTTC. Translation gives CASSVGQGLYEQYF.

The chain carries TRBV25-1 and TRBJ1-2; D gene uncertain. V was cut by 3 bases and J by 6 bases, with 17 bases left in between. The CDR3 consists of 15 residues. Germline V CDR1 and CDR2: MGHDK, SYGVNS. This CDR3 is CASSERGWREDGYTF. For the CDR3, the DNA is TGTGCCAGCAGTGAGAGAGGGTGGAGGGAAGATGGCTACACCTTC.

The rearrangement joins TRBV20-1 to TRBJ2-7; D perhaps matches TRBD2 (5 bases). CDR3 length equals 15 residues. Trimming removed 3 bases at V and 2 bases at J, with 17 bases between. From germline, CDR1 is DFQATT and CDR2 SNEGSKA (reference sequence). The CDR3 sequence: CSASSARGTTYEQYF. As DNA, the CDR3 is TGCAGTGCTAGCTCCGCCCGGGGTACAACCTACGAGCAGTACTTC.

This rearrangement joins TRBV27 to TRBJ1-1; 11 bases fit TRBD1. There are 13 residues in the CDR3. CDR1 MNHEY and CDR2 SMNVEV come from the germline V gene (reference sequence). V was pared by 4 bases and J by 11 bases, with 6 bases of the junction left unmatched. CDR3: CASSWDRGKDAFF. The CDR3 DNA is TGTGCCAGCAGTTGGGACAGGGGGAAGGATGCTTTCTTT.

The chain links TRBV28 to TRBJ1-2, with a tentative D call TRBD1 (5 bases). Germline CDR1 and CDR2: MDHEN and SYDVKM. CDR3 size: 12 residues. Deletions cut 9 bases from V and 6 bases from J, with 14 bases between. The CDR3 loop reads CASGREEDGYTF. The DNA of the CDR3 is TGTGCCAGTGGCAGGGAGGAGGATGGCTACACCTTC.

The rearrangement uses TRBV3-1 and TRBJ2-5, with 8 bases matching TRBD2. Germline CDR1 is LGHDT and CDR2 is YNNKEL (reference sequence). J lost 11 bases, V lost 3 bases, and 11 bases had no gene match. The CDR3 runs to 14 residues. The DNA of the CDR3 is TGTGCCAGCAGCCATAGCGGGACCTTGGGGGAGCAGTACTTC. Its protein product is CASSHSGTLGEQYF.

This chain links TRBV7-2 with TRBJ2-3; D possibly corresponds to TRBD1 (6 bases). Deletions cut 1 base from V and 0 bases from J, with 8 bases between. In germline, CDR1 is SGHTA, CDR2 FQGNSA. The CDR3 spans 15 residues. DNA of the CDR3: TGTGCCAGCAGCTTAGTAGGACAGAGCACAGATACGCAGTATTTT. This codes for CASSLVGQSTDTQYF.

This clonotype was seen a few times. The chain employs TRBV27 and TRBJ1-5; D gene uncertain. This CDR3 comprises 15 residues. CDR1 is MNHEY, CDR2 SMNVEV, per germline (reference sequence). With 3 bases removed from V and 7 bases from J, the gap between germline ends came to 16 bases. CDR3 protein: CASSFGRGNLQPQHF. CDR3 nucleotide sequence: TGTGCCAGCAGTTTCGGTCGAGGAAACCTCCAGCCCCAGCATTTT.

The genes are TRBV6-2 or TRBV6-3 and TRBJ2-5, with 8 bases that match TRBD1. The V gene's germline CDR1 is MNHEY and CDR2 SVGEGT. The CDR3 consists of 14 residues. With 7 bases clipped from V and 11 bases from J, the junction kept 15 bases outside the gene matches. The CDR3 bases are TGTGCCAGCAACCCTTGGGACAGGAGCTACGGGCAGTACTTC. Encoded protein: CASNPWDRSYGQYF.

The rearrangement uses TRBV7-9 and TRBJ2-1; 8 positions agree with TRBD1. The germline V gene has CDR1 SEHNR and CDR2 FQNEAQ (reference sequence). Trimming removed 7 bases from V and 0 bases from J; junction bases left unmatched: 5. CDR3 length equals 15 residues. The CDR3 region is CASNPDRGSYNEQFF. The CDR3 DNA follows: TGTGCCAGCAACCCAGACAGGGGCTCCTACAATGAGCAGTTCTTC.

This clonotype was observed a handful of times. The chain couples TRBV7-9 to TRBJ2-3, with TRBD1 matching over 8 bases. Germline CDR1 and CDR2: SEHNR and FQNEAQ (reference sequence). After removal of 5 bases from V and 4 bases from J, the junction contained 8 bases not matched to a gene. The CDR3 sequence is 15 residues long. CDR3 nucleotides: TGTGCCAGCAGCCGGGACAGGTCGGGGTCAGATACGCAGTATTTT. Translation gives CASSRDRSGSDTQYF.

The V call is TRBV6-5, the J call TRBJ2-1; 8 nucleotides agree with TRBD1. V was clipped by 5 bases and J by 8 bases; unmatched bases: 8. This CDR3 is 14 amino acids long. The V gene's germline CDR1 is MNHEY and CDR2 SVGAGI. As DNA, the CDR3 is TGTGCCAGCAGTCCCGGACAGGGTGGCGATGAGCAGTTCTTC. Translation gives CASSPGQGGDEQFF.

This clonotype was detected ten times or more. J is TRBJ2-7 and V is TRBV20-1; 9 positions agree with TRBD2. The CDR3 sequence is 14 residues long. Per the germline V gene, CDR1 is DFQATT and CDR2 is SNEGSKA (reference sequence). V trimming: 4 bases; J trimming: 4 bases; junction bases outside the gene matches: 8. This chain's CDR3 is CSANPLAGPYEQYF. In DNA, the CDR3 is TGCAGTGCTAACCCGCTAGCGGGACCATACGAGCAGTACTTC.

This clonotype has only a few counts. This chain uses TRBV20-1 with TRBJ2-1; D tentatively fits TRBD1 or TRBD2 (5 bases each). V was cut by 7 bases and J by 7 bases, with 14 bases left in between. The CDR3 length is 12 residues. In germline, CDR1 is DFQATT, CDR2 SNEGSKA (reference sequence). CDR3 amino acids: CSVPRGENEQFF. In nucleotides, the CDR3 is TGCAGTGTCCCGAGGGGCGAAAATGAGCAGTTCTTC.

As concerns this clonotype: One junction end disagrees with the germline gene, perhaps due to a read error. V and J are TRBV7-2 and TRBJ2-3; 8 bases map to TRBD2. The CDR3 is made up of 14 amino acids. The germline V gene encodes CDR1 SGHTA and CDR2 FQGNSA. CDR3 region: CANSRGLVPDTQYF. The CDR3 DNA follows: TGTGCCAACAGCCGGGGACTAGTTCCAGATACGCAGTATTTT.